This section outlines one T cell receptor (beta chain) sequence together with its context. The data were obtained in a study of technical replicates of blood from a handful of donors. Generated by immunoSEQ multiplex PCR, the TCRdb table keeps only in-frame clones and is missing some. Altogether under 15,000 clones are present, roughly 95% being singletons, with the ten largest covering roughly 6.7%. CDR3 length: 13 residues. The germline V gene encodes CDR1 MNHNS and CDR2 SASEGT. Trimming took 2 bases from V and 5 from J, leaving 9 bases between them. V is TRBV6-1 and J is TRBJ1-2; D call uncertain. Sequences were obtained from PBMCs. The TCR originated in a human donor in good health. CDR3 in DNA: TGTGCCAGCAGTGAAAGTCTCGAGTATGGCTACACCTTC. It specifies CASSESLEYGYTF.